The 28 T cell receptor beta chains given below trace back to one sample, sequenced in a study of T cells in Graves' hyperthyroidism and ophthalmopathy. Using RNA transcripts as the source, TCR beta CDR3 regions were amplified. TCR CDR3 regions were first amplified by RT-PCR with HTBI primers. Via MiXCR, TCRdb re-called the multiplex PCR reads, giving one row per CDR3 protein. The sample lists about 380,000 distinct CDR3 sequences, 15% to 20% occurring once. Source material: blood. The source of these receptors is a man aged 18 to 29 with Graves' ophthalmopathy.

The chain joins TRBV29-1 to TRBJ2-7, with TRBD2 as a possible D gene (5 bases). The V gene's germline CDR1 is SQVTM and CDR2 ANQGSEA. The V end was cut by 2 bases, the J end by 0 bases, with 11 bases between. This CDR3 has 14 amino acids. CDR3 region: CSVERSEGSYEQYF. In DNA, the CDR3 is TGCAGCGTTGAACGGAGCGAGGGCTCCTACGAGCAGTACTTC.

The sample holds many counts of this clonotype. The chain uses TRBV12-3 or TRBV12-4 and TRBJ2-7; TRBD1 might be the D (5 bases). V was trimmed by 1 base and J by 7 bases, leaving 14 bases between them. This CDR3 region has 14 residues. The CDR3 DNA reads as TGTGCCAGCAGTTTAGTGGACAAGCCGGCGGAGCAGTACTTC. Translating gives CASSLVDKPAEQYF.

This clonotype was seen more than once but under ten times. CDR3 sequence (DNA): TGTGCCAGTAGACAAAGAGAAATGAACACTGAAGCTTTCTTT. Protein product: CASRQREMNTEAFF. The chain joins TRBV19 to TRBJ1-1; D gene ambiguous. V was trimmed by 6 bases and J by 0 bases, leaving 11 bases between them. Germline CDR1 is LNHDA and CDR2 is SQIVND (reference sequence). The CDR3 covers 14 residues.

This clonotype was seen only a few times. The rearrangement links TRBV28 to TRBJ2-2; D gene ambiguous. The CDR3 has 13 amino acids. The germline V gene has CDR1 MDHEN and CDR2 SYDVKM. With 8 bases removed from V and 6 bases from J, the gap between germline ends came to 13 bases. The CDR3 is CASSSAAAGELFF. CDR3 nucleotide sequence: TGTGCCAGCTCCTCCGCGGCGGCCGGGGAGCTGTTTTTT. Full variable domain (outside the CDR3, taken from reference TRBV28 and TRBJ2-2): DVKVTQSSRYLVKRTGEKVFLECVQDMDHENMFWYRQDPGLGLRLIYFSYDVKMKEKGDIPEGYSVSREKKERFSLILESASTNQTSMYLCASSSAAAGELFFGEGSRLTVL.

The V and J genes are TRBV2 and TRBJ1-1, with 11 nucleotides matching TRBD1. The CDR3 length is 16 residues. Germline V gene lookup returns CDR1 SNHLY and CDR2 FYNNEI. The V segment lost 6 bases and the J segment 6 bases; nucleotides outside the gene matches: 12. The CDR3 DNA reads TGTGCCAGCAGCGCCCACCGGGACAGGGGGTCACCTGAAGCTTTCTTT. It encodes CASSAHRDRGSPEAFF.

This clonotype came up many times. This rearrangement joins TRBV12-3 or TRBV12-4 to TRBJ2-3; 9 bases map to TRBD2. The CDR3 extends over 14 amino acids. J was trimmed by 2 bases and V by 6 bases; bases with no gene match: 3. Here the CDR3 reads CASSRTSATDTQYF. The CDR3 nucleotides are TGTGCCAGCAGCCGGACTAGCGCCACAGATACGCAGTATTTT.

Concerning this clonotype itself: A read error may produce the germline difference seen at one junction end. This chain links TRBV5-1 with TRBJ2-5; 14 bases agree with TRBD2. CDR1 is SGHRS and CDR2 is YFSETQ in the germline V gene. This CDR3 contains 18 residues. CDR3 sequence reads: CASSLGTSGGVLRGTQYF. For the CDR3, the DNA is TGTGCCAGCAGCTTGGGGACTAGCGGGGGTGTCCTAAGGGGGACCCAGTACTTC.

This clonotype was observed many times. CDR3 sequence: CASRTGFENTEAFF. The CDR3 DNA reads as TGTGCCAGCAGGACGGGGTTTGAGAACACTGAAGCTTTCTTT. The rearrangement uses TRBV6-1 and TRBJ1-1; D not resolved. The ends were cut back, 6 bases at V and 1 base at J, with 12 bases in the middle. The CDR3 is 14 amino acids. Germline V gene sequence: CDR1 MNHNS, CDR2 SASEGT.

The chain links TRBV7-8 to TRBJ1-3; D is perhaps TRBD1 (5 bases). Germline assignment: CDR1 SGHVS and CDR2 FQNEAQ. CDR3 length: 15 residues. V shed 5 bases and J shed 3 bases, with 14 bases lying between them. The CDR3: CASSGGREGGNTIYF. The CDR3 DNA is TGTGCCAGCAGCGGGGGACGAGAGGGTGGAAACACCATATATTTT. Combining the CDR3 with reference TRBV7-8 and TRBJ1-3 gives the whole variable domain GAGVSQSPRYKVAKRGQDVALRCDPISGHVSLFWYQQALGQGPEFLTYFQNEAQLDKSGLPSDRFFAERPEGSVSTLKIQRTQQEDSAVYLCASSGGREGGNTIYFGEGSWLTVV.

The rearrangement joins TRBV20-1 to TRBJ1-1; 8 nucleotides align to TRBD1. From germline, CDR1 is DFQATT and CDR2 SNEGSKA (reference sequence). The CDR3 sequence is 12 residues long. Trimming cost V 6 bases and J 0 bases; bases outside gene matches: 0. The CDR3 loop is CSAGQVNTEAFF. In DNA form, the CDR3 reads TGCAGTGCGGGACAGGTGAACACTGAAGCTTTCTTT.

This clonotype was observed a few times. The chain has TRBV4-1 and TRBJ2-7; 8 bases line up with TRBD1. The germline gives CDR1 MGHRA, CDR2 YSYEKL. The CDR3 extends over 15 amino acids. Trimming removed 3 bases from V and 6 bases from J; junction bases left unmatched: 10. The CDR3 reads CASSHGYRGSLEQYF. CDR3 DNA: TGCGCCAGCAGCCATGGTTACAGGGGGTCCCTCGAGCAGTACTTC.

This clonotype occurred many times. The chain carries TRBV5-1 and TRBJ1-1, with 7 positions matching TRBD1. Germline loops: CDR1 SGHRS, CDR2 YFSETQ. Trimming at V came to 4 bases and at J to 1 base, leaving 4 bases not matched to a gene. The CDR3 sequence is 14 residues long. Here the CDR3 DNA reads TGCGCCAGCAGCACGGGACAGACGAACACTGAAGCTTTCTTT. It encodes CASSTGQTNTEAFF.

This sequence joins TRBV19 and TRBJ2-3; 8 bases are a match to TRBD2. The ends lost 3 bases at V and 0 bases at J; junction bases unmatched: 5. Germline CDR1 and CDR2: LNHDA and SQIVND (reference sequence). The CDR3 contains 16 residues. The CDR3 DNA follows: TGTGCCAGTAGTATGTTAGCGGGGATAAGCACAGATACGCAGTATTTT. Translated: CASSMLAGISTDTQYF.

This clonotype has at least ten counts. This chain connects TRBV12-3 or TRBV12-4 to TRBJ1-5, with a possible D match to TRBD1 (5 bases). The V end lost 7 bases, the J end lost 5 bases, and 24 bases lay between the germline ends. CDR3 length: 17 residues. CDR3 protein: CASNTGGDGIGHQPQHF. Here the CDR3 DNA reads TGTGCCAGCAATACGGGAGGGGATGGGATTGGGCATCAGCCCCAGCATTTT.

The CDR3 DNA sequence: TGTGCCAGCAGTTCCGACAGACCCTATGGCTACACCTTC. Encoded protein: CASSSDRPYGYTF. This rearrangement joins TRBV6-5 to TRBJ1-2; TRBD1 might be the D (5 bases). The CDR3 is 13 amino acids. The germline V gene encodes CDR1 MNHEY and CDR2 SVGAGI. The V and J ends lost 4 bases and 4 bases respectively, with 10 bases between them.

A few counts support this clonotype. The J gene is TRBJ2-7, the V gene TRBV10-3, with D perhaps given as TRBD1 or TRBD2 (6 bases each). The CDR3 length is 14 residues. Trimming cost V 6 bases and J 2 bases, with 14 bases left between them. Germline V gene lookup returns CDR1 ENHRY and CDR2 SYGVKD. In nucleotides, the CDR3 is TGTGCCATCAGATCAGCGGAGGGGGCCTACGAGCAGTACTTC. It is translated as CAIRSAEGAYEQYF.

This clonotype was seen at least ten times. The genes are TRBV20-1 and TRBJ2-1; 10 bases map to TRBD1. Germline V gene lookup returns CDR1 DFQATT and CDR2 SNEGSKA (reference sequence). This CDR3 has 13 residues. Written as DNA, the CDR3 is TGCGGCATGGACAGGGGGACCTACAATGAGCAGTTCTTC. This translates into CGMDRGTYNEQFF.

This clonotype was picked up one time. This may stem from a read error, because a much larger clone lies one nucleotide away. The chain combines TRBV7-8 with TRBJ2-1; tentative D call: TRBD2 (6 bases). With the DNA end fitting TRBJ2-7 better, the J assignment may be wrong. Germline V gives CDR1 SGHVS, CDR2 FQNEAQ. The CDR3 is 15 residues long. The CDR3 reads CASTRDSWDRNEQYF. The CDR3 DNA follows: TGTGCCAGCACCCGGGACTCCTGGGACCGGAATGAGCAGTACTTC.

The gene calls are TRBV7-3 and TRBJ2-1; D gene ambiguous. The V end lost 3 bases, the J end lost 5 bases, and 5 bases lay between the germline ends. The CDR3 is 12 amino acids. Germline CDR1 SGHTA, CDR2 FQGTGA. Here the CDR3 DNA reads TGTGCCAGCAGCTTGACTCACAATGAGCAGTTCTTC. Residues: CASSLTHNEQFF. Combining the CDR3 with reference TRBV7-3 and TRBJ2-1 gives the whole variable domain GAGVSQTPSNKVTEKGKYVELRCDPISGHTALYWYRQSLGQGPEFLIYFQGTGAADDSGLPNDRFFAVRPEGSVSTLKIQRTERGDSAVYLCASSLTHNEQFFGPGTRLTVL.

A note on this clonotype: Possible read error: a much larger clone is one base away. V gene TRBV10-3 combines with J gene TRBJ1-1; D is unclear. The CDR3 contains 14 residues. Germline V lookup: CDR1 ENHRY, CDR2 SYGVKD. Trimming stripped 3 bases from V and 4 bases from J, with 12 bases between. Written as DNA, the CDR3 is TGTGCCATCAGTGAAGGACCGACAAGCACTGAAGCTTTCTTT. Amino acid sequence: CAISEGPTSTEAFF.

The chain links TRBV28 to TRBJ2-7, with no clear D. The CDR3 length is 14 residues. V was pared by 9 bases and J by 5 bases, with 20 bases between. From germline, CDR1 is MDHEN and CDR2 SYDVKM. This chain's CDR3 is CASSLEWARNEQYF. The CDR3 DNA follows: TGTGCCAGTAGTCTCGAGTGGGCGCGGAACGAGCAGTACTTC.

This clonotype was seen many times. The rearrangement uses TRBV5-1 and TRBJ2-1; 8 bases are shared with TRBD1. CDR1 is SGHRS and CDR2 is YFSETQ in the germline V gene. V lost 4 bases and J lost 4; bases outside the gene matches: 7. CDR3 length: 15 residues. The CDR3 sequence: CASSADRGYYNEQFF. The CDR3 bases are TGCGCCAGCAGCGCTGACAGGGGATATTACAATGAGCAGTTCTTC.

This clonotype was picked up many times. The chain is built from TRBV2 and TRBJ1-1; D is unresolved. Germline lookup yields CDR1 SNHLY and CDR2 FYNNEI. The CDR3 sequence is 12 residues long. Trimming shortened V by 4 bases and J by 6 bases, and 9 bases separated the two germline ends. CDR3 region: CASSATRPEAFF. The CDR3 DNA reads TGTGCCAGCAGTGCGACGCGCCCTGAAGCTTTCTTT. Filled out from reference TRBV2 and TRBJ1-1, the complete variable domain reads EPEVTQTPSHQVTQMGQEVILRCVPISNHLYFYWYRQILGQKVEFLVSFYNNEISEKSEIFDDQFSVERPDGSNFTLKIRSTKLEDSAMYFCASSATRPEAFFGQGTRLTVV.

Written as DNA, the CDR3 is TGCAGTGCGGACCCGGGACTAGCGGGGACAGATACGCAGTATTTT. Translating it yields CSADPGLAGTDTQYF. The chain carries TRBV20-1 and TRBJ2-3; 13 positions match TRBD2. Unmatched junction bases numbered 6, after V lost 6 bases and J lost 3 bases. The CDR3 loop spans 15 amino acids. From germline, CDR1 is DFQATT and CDR2 SNEGSKA (reference sequence).

The V and J genes are TRBV7-9 and TRBJ1-4, with D uncertain. Germline V CDR1 and CDR2: SEHNR, FQNEAQ (reference sequence). The CDR3 covers 16 residues. The V and J ends lost 3 bases and 0 bases respectively, with 11 bases between them. This CDR3 is CASSFGVEATNEKLFF. The CDR3 coding sequence is TGTGCCAGCAGCTTCGGGGTGGAGGCAACTAATGAAAAACTGTTTTTT.

This clonotype was detected ten times or more. The J gene is TRBJ1-1, the V gene TRBV27; D gene uncertain. The V end lost 2 bases, the J end lost 5 bases, and 15 bases lay between the germline ends. The CDR3 has 15 amino acids. The germline CDR1 and CDR2 sequences are MNHEY and SMNVEV (reference sequence). DNA of the CDR3: TGTGCCAGCAGTTTAAGGACCACCTTGGGGACTGAAGCTTTCTTT. Its protein is CASSLRTTLGTEAFF.

There are a few counts of this clonotype. The J gene is TRBJ2-1, the V gene TRBV3-1; 7 bases are shared with TRBD1. The germline V gene has CDR1 LGHDT and CDR2 YNNKEL (reference sequence). This CDR3 spans 19 amino acids. V shed 1 base, J shed 7 bases, and the junction held 19 bases outside the gene matches. The CDR3 sequence: CASSQVLLSGRGTENEQFF. Here the CDR3 DNA reads TGTGCCAGCAGCCAAGTTCTGTTGTCGGGCAGGGGGACGGAGAATGAGCAGTTCTTC.

The CDR3, as DNA: TGTGCCAGCAGCCCTGGGGGGTCTAGCGGGGTAAACCAAGAGACCCAGTACTTC. It specifies CASSPGGSSGVNQETQYF. This sequence joins TRBV9 and TRBJ2-5, with 9 bases identical to TRBD2. CDR1 is SGDLS, CDR2 YYNGEE, per germline. Unmatched junction bases numbered 13, after V lost 4 bases and J lost 0 bases. There are 18 residues in the CDR3. The full variable domain, its missing parts supplied by reference TRBV9 and TRBJ2-5, is DSGVTQTPKHLITATGQRVTLRCSPRSGDLSVYWYQQSLDQGLQFLIQYYNGEERAKGNILERFSAQQFPDLHSELNLSSLELGDSALYFCASSPGGSSGVNQETQYFGPGTRLLVL.